This TCR beta chain comes out of a study of blood T cell repertoires in COVID-19. Study-level background: From T cells, B-cell-depleted T cells, or PBMCs came the material, which was cDNA or gDNA.

Here immunoSEQ multiplex PCR was the method, and the copy in TCRdb shows in-frame clones only, minus some. The data contain around 46,000 clones, over 70% of them seen just once; the ten biggest clones take up 2% to 2.5%. The J segment lost 4 bases and the V segment lost 4 bases, leaving 11 bases of the junction unmatched. This CDR3 comprises 16 residues. Germline V lookup: CDR1 SGHKS, CDR2 YYEKEE (reference sequence). Followed longitudinally, the Seattle patients had been enrolled during active infection. The J gene is TRBJ2-1, the V gene TRBV5-5, with 7 bases matching TRBD2. The sample taken for sequencing was peripheral blood. This TCR was sampled from a woman aged 80 or older with COVID-19, enrolled during active disease. CDR3 DNA: TGTGCCAGCAGCCGCCTAGGACTAGGAAATTACAATGAGCAGTTCTTC. Amino acids: CASSRLGLGNYNEQFF.